This TCR beta chain stems from a study of blood T cell repertoires in COVID-19. Profiled with immunoSEQ multiplex PCR; TCRdb holds only in-frame clones, not every one. The repertoire includes 150,000 to 200,000 clones, around 82% of them detected once, and 10% sits in the top ten. This clone was detected only a few times. Sequenced sample: peripheral blood. This receptor was taken from a woman older than 75 with active or convalescent COVID-19.

The CDR3 sequence is CASTTLRGDNQPQHF. The CDR3 region has the DNA TGTGCCAGCACCACCCTGCGGGGTGACAATCAGCCCCAGCATTTT. This rearrangement joins TRBV28 to TRBJ1-5; the D is unclear. Between the trimmed V and J ends, which lost 7 bases and 3 bases, there was a span of 16 bases. This CDR3 contains 15 residues. Looked up from germline, CDR1 is MDHEN and CDR2 is SYDVKM.